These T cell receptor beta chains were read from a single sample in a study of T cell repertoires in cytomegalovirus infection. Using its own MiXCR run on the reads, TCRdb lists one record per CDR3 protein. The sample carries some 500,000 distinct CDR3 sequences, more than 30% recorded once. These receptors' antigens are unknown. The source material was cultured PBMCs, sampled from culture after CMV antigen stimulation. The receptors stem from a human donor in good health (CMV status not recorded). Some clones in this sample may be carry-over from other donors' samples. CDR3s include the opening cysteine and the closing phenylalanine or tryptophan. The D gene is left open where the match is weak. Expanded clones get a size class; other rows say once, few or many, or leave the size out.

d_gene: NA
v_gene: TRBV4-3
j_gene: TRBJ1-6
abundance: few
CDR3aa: CASSQDGGDNSPLHF
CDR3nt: TGCGCCAGCAGCCAAGATGGGGGCGACAATTCACCCCTCCACTTT

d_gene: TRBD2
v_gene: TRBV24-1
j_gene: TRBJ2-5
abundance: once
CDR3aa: CATAESGRGQETQYF
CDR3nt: TGTGCCACCGCGGAGAGCGGGAGGGGCCAAGAGACCCAGTACTTC

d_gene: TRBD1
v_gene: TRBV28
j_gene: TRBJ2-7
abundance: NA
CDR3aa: CASTGTGPYEQYF
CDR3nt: TGTGCCAGTACCGGGACAGGGCCCTACGAGCAGTACTTC

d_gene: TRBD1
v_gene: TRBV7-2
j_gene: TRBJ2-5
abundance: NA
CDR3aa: CASSQLGTGEETQYF
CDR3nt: TGTGCCAGCAGCCAATTAGGGACAGGGGAAGAGACCCAGTACTTC

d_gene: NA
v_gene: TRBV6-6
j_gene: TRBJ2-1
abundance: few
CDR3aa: CASRPGGSYNEQFF
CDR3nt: TGTGCCAGCCGGCCGGGTGGGTCCTACAATGAGCAGTTCTTC

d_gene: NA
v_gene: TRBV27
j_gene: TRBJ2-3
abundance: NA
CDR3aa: CASSLIPGPGGTDTQYF
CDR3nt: TGTGCCAGCAGTTTGATCCCGGGGCCTGGGGGCACAGATACGCAGTATTTT

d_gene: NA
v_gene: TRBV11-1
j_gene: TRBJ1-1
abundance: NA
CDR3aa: CASSPSGRANTEAFF
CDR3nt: TGTGCCAGCAGCCCATCTGGTAGGGCGAACACTGAAGCTTTCTTT

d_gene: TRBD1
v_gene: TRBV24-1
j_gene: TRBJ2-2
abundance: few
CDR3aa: CATSDLGTGGTGELFF
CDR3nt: TGTGCCACCAGTGATTTGGGGACAGGGGGTACCGGGGAGCTGTTTTTT

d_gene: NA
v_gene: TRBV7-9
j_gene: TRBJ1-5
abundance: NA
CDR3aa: CASSIEGRGQPQHF
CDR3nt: TGTGCCAGCAGCATCGAAGGCCGGGGTCAGCCCCAGCATTTT

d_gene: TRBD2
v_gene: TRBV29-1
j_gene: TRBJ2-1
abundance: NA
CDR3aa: CSVRLAGGYNEQFF
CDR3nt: TGCAGCGTCAGGCTAGCGGGCGGGTACAATGAGCAGTTCTTC

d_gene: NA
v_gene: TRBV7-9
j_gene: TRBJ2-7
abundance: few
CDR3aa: CASSMTGAQAVYEQYF
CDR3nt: TGTGCCAGCAGCATGACCGGTGCACAGGCCGTATACGAGCAGTACTTC

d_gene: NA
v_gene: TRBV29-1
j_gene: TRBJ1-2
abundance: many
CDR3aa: CSVDRELAGYTF
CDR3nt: TGCAGCGTTGATCGGGAGTTGGCTGGCTACACCTTC

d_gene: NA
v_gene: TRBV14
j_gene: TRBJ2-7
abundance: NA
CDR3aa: CASSQEGRASLYEQYF
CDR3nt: TGTGCCAGCAGCCAAGAGGGGCGGGCATCCCTCTACGAGCAGTACTTC

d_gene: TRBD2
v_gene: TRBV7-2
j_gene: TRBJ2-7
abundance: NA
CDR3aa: CASSPTGGLEQYF
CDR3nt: TGTGCCAGCAGCCCAACGGGGGGTCTCGAGCAGTACTTC

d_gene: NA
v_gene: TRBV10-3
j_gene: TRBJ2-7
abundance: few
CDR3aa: CAISEGRGGYEQYF
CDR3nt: TGTGCCATCAGTGAGGGCAGGGGGGGTTACGAGCAGTACTTC

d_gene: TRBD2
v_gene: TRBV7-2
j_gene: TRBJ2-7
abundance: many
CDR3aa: CASSLLVGTSGRTRSYEQYF
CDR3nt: TGTGCCAGCAGCTTACTGGTCGGAACTAGCGGGAGGACCAGATCCTACGAGCAGTACTTC

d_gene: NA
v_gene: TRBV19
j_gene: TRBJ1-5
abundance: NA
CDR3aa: CASSRARGQPQHF
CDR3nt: TGTGCCAGTAGTCGCGCCAGGGGACAGCCCCAGCATTTT

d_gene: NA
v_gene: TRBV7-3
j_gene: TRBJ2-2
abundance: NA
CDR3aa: CASSLIQNTGELFF
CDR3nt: TGTGCCAGCAGCTTAATCCAGAACACCGGGGAGCTGTTTTTT

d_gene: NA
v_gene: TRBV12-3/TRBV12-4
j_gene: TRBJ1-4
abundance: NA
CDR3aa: CASSSSLYLLTEKLFF
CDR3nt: TGTGCCAGCAGCTCGAGTCTTTACCTACTCACTGAAAAACTGTTTTTT

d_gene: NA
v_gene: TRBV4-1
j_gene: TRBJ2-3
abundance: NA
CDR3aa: CASSQVVPDTQYF
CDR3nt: TGCGCCAGCAGCCAAGTTGTCCCAGATACGCAGTATTTT

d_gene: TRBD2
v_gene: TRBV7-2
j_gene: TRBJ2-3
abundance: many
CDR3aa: CASSLVGGSGTDTQYF
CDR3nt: TGTGCCAGCAGCTTAGTGGGCGGGAGCGGGACAGATACGCAGTATTTT

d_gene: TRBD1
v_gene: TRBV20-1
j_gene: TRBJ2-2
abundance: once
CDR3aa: CSADRGGNTGELFF
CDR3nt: TGCAGTGCTGACAGGGGCGGAAACACCGGGGAGCTGTTTTTT